The rows below give T cell receptor beta chains drawn from one sample of a study of CD8 T cells in ankylosing spondylitis. TCRdb ran MiXCR on the 5' RACE reads and lists one entry per CDR3 protein. This sample has roughly 230,000 distinct CDR3 sequences, with 10% to 13% found just once. Material for sequencing was blood, either unsorted or a sorted T cell fraction (not recorded which). The receptors derive from a male donor with ankylosing spondylitis or in good health (not recorded which). The CDR3 runs from the conserved cysteine through the conserved F or W. A D gene is named only where the DNA matches it firmly. Only some rows state a clone size, as once, few, many or a class for expanded clones.

j_gene: TRBJ2-5; d_gene: TRBD1; v_gene: TRBV5-1; abundance: many; CDR3aa: CASSLGTGPQETQYF; CDR3nt: TGCGCCAGCAGCTTGGGGACAGGCCCACAAGAGACCCAGTACTTC
j_gene: TRBJ2-7; d_gene: TRBD2; v_gene: TRBV20-1; abundance: -; CDR3aa: CSARDGGSGVYEQYF; CDR3nt: TGCAGTGCTAGAGATGGCGGTAGCGGGGTCTACGAGCAGTACTTC
j_gene: TRBJ2-1; d_gene: -; v_gene: TRBV5-5; abundance: few; CDR3aa: CASSLRSRDQGEQFF; CDR3nt: TGTGCCAGCAGCTTGAGGTCAAGGGATCAGGGTGAGCAGTTCTTC
j_gene: TRBJ2-5; d_gene: -; v_gene: TRBV29-1; abundance: many; CDR3aa: CSVVNPGAQETQYF; CDR3nt: TGCAGCGTTGTAAATCCCGGAGCTCAGGAGACCCAGTACTTC
j_gene: TRBJ2-1; d_gene: -; v_gene: TRBV20-1; abundance: many; CDR3aa: CSAHRDTDNEQFF; CDR3nt: TGCAGTGCTCACCGGGACACCGACAATGAGCAGTTCTTC
j_gene: TRBJ2-3; d_gene: -; v_gene: TRBV20-1; abundance: -; CDR3aa: CSARDGTRTSRTDTQYF; CDR3nt: TGCAGTGCTAGGGACGGGACACGAACCTCGAGGACAGATACGCAGTATTTT
j_gene: TRBJ1-5; d_gene: -; v_gene: TRBV27; abundance: many; CDR3aa: CASSPAGRENQPQHF; CDR3nt: TGTGCCAGCAGTCCCGCGGGAAGGGAGAATCAGCCCCAGCATTTT
j_gene: TRBJ2-7; d_gene: TRBD1; v_gene: TRBV20-1; abundance: many; CDR3aa: CSATGTASYEQYF; CDR3nt: TGCAGTGCTACCGGGACAGCCTCCTACGAGCAGTACTTC
j_gene: TRBJ1-1; d_gene: TRBD1; v_gene: TRBV2; abundance: many; CDR3aa: CASTGQGASEAFF; CDR3nt: TGTGCCAGCACCGGACAGGGGGCGAGTGAAGCTTTCTTT
j_gene: TRBJ2-1; d_gene: -; v_gene: TRBV20-1; abundance: many; CDR3aa: CSAHLPRAIRNEQFF; CDR3nt: TGCAGTGCGCACCTTCCGAGGGCAATTCGGAATGAGCAGTTCTTC
j_gene: TRBJ2-1; d_gene: TRBD2; v_gene: TRBV20-1; abundance: many; CDR3aa: CSVGLAGGNEQFF; CDR3nt: TGCAGTGTAGGACTAGCGGGAGGGAATGAGCAGTTCTTC
j_gene: TRBJ1-3; d_gene: TRBD1; v_gene: TRBV5-1; abundance: -; CDR3aa: CASSLGGTASCGNTIYF; CDR3nt: TGCGCCAGCAGCTTGGGAGGGACAGCGAGCTGTGGAAACACCATATATTTT
j_gene: TRBJ1-2; d_gene: -; v_gene: TRBV29-1; abundance: many; CDR3aa: CSAIGGEPGYGYTF; CDR3nt: TGCAGCGCGATCGGGGGCGAACCAGGCTATGGCTACACCTTC
j_gene: TRBJ2-1; d_gene: -; v_gene: TRBV2; abundance: many; CDR3aa: CASSVRGSNEQFF; CDR3nt: TGTGCCAGCAGTGTACGAGGGAGCAATGAGCAGTTCTTC
j_gene: TRBJ2-1; d_gene: TRBD2; v_gene: TRBV20-1; abundance: many; CDR3aa: CSAKVGLAIHNEQFF; CDR3nt: TGCAGTGCCAAGGTTGGACTAGCTATCCACAATGAGCAGTTCTTC
j_gene: TRBJ1-2; d_gene: -; v_gene: TRBV9; abundance: many; CDR3aa: CASSATGSYGYTF; CDR3nt: TGTGCCAGCAGCGCCACGGGTAGCTATGGCTACACCTTC
j_gene: TRBJ2-5; d_gene: -; v_gene: TRBV6-6; abundance: many; CDR3aa: CASRVQETQYF; CDR3nt: TGTGCCAGCAGGGTGCAAGAGACCCAGTACTTC
j_gene: TRBJ1-2; d_gene: -; v_gene: TRBV7-9; abundance: -; CDR3aa: CASSLSSVYGGYTF; CDR3nt: TGTGCCAGCAGCTTATCCAGCGTGTACGGTGGCTACACCTTC
j_gene: TRBJ2-1; d_gene: -; v_gene: TRBV7-9; abundance: -; CDR3aa: CASSASYNEQFF; CDR3nt: TGTGCCAGCAGCGCTTCTTACAATGAGCAGTTCTTC
j_gene: TRBJ2-1; d_gene: TRBD1; v_gene: TRBV5-1; abundance: many; CDR3aa: CASSSLPLTNRGYGNEQFF; CDR3nt: TGCGCCAGCAGCTCCCTCCCGTTGACAAACAGGGGATACGGCAATGAGCAGTTCTTC
j_gene: TRBJ2-5; d_gene: TRBD1; v_gene: TRBV7-6; abundance: -; CDR3aa: CASSLGTGETQYF; CDR3nt: TGTGCCAGCAGCTTAGGGACAGGAGAGACCCAGTACTTC
j_gene: TRBJ2-1; d_gene: -; v_gene: TRBV4-2; abundance: -; CDR3aa: CARSPMTRVDEQFF; CDR3nt: TGTGCCAGGAGCCCTATGACTAGAGTCGATGAGCAGTTCTTC
j_gene: TRBJ2-2; d_gene: TRBD1; v_gene: TRBV9; abundance: many; CDR3aa: CASSAGQTNTGELFF; CDR3nt: TGTGCCAGCAGCGCGGGACAGACGAACACCGGGGAGCTGTTTTTT
j_gene: TRBJ2-7; d_gene: -; v_gene: TRBV10-3; abundance: few; CDR3aa: CAISEADYEQYF; CDR3nt: TGTGCCATCAGTGAGGCGGACTACGAGCAGTACTTC
j_gene: TRBJ2-1; d_gene: TRBD2; v_gene: TRBV11-1; abundance: -; CDR3aa: CASSFFSRGTSGRYNEQFF; CDR3nt: TGTGCCAGCAGCTTTTTCTCCAGGGGAACTAGCGGACGGTACAATGAGCAGTTCTTC
j_gene: TRBJ2-2; d_gene: -; v_gene: TRBV11-2; abundance: -; CDR3aa: CASSFLANTGELFF; CDR3nt: TGTGCCAGCAGCTTCCTAGCGAATACCGGGGAGCTGTTTTTT
j_gene: TRBJ2-7; d_gene: -; v_gene: TRBV20-1; abundance: few; CDR3aa: CSAREGSAGYEQYF; CDR3nt: TGCAGTGCTAGAGAGGGTAGCGCGGGCTACGAGCAGTACTTC
j_gene: TRBJ1-4; d_gene: -; v_gene: TRBV4-1; abundance: few; CDR3aa: CASSLQNEKLFF; CDR3nt: TGCGCCAGCAGCCTCCAAAATGAAAAACTGTTTTTT
j_gene: TRBJ2-3; d_gene: -; v_gene: TRBV12-3/TRBV12-4; abundance: many; CDR3aa: CASSYSRDTQYF; CDR3nt: TGTGCCAGCAGTTACAGTAGGGATACGCAGTATTTT
j_gene: TRBJ2-3; d_gene: -; v_gene: TRBV4-2; abundance: many; CDR3aa: CASSQDRQPDTQYF; CDR3nt: TGTGCCAGCAGCCAAGATCGGCAGCCAGATACGCAGTATTTT
j_gene: TRBJ1-2; d_gene: -; v_gene: TRBV10-3; abundance: many; CDR3aa: CAISDMMTGDYGYTF; CDR3nt: TGTGCCATCAGTGACATGATGACAGGAGACTATGGCTACACCTTC
j_gene: TRBJ2-2; d_gene: TRBD2; v_gene: TRBV6-1; abundance: many; CDR3aa: CASKGLAVLNTGELFF; CDR3nt: TGTGCCAGCAAGGGACTAGCGGTCCTGAACACCGGGGAGCTGTTTTTT
j_gene: TRBJ1-5; d_gene: TRBD1; v_gene: TRBV4-2; abundance: many; CDR3aa: CASSQDLRLTGDQPQHF; CDR3nt: TGTGCCAGCAGCCAAGACTTGCGTCTGACAGGGGATCAGCCCCAGCATTTT